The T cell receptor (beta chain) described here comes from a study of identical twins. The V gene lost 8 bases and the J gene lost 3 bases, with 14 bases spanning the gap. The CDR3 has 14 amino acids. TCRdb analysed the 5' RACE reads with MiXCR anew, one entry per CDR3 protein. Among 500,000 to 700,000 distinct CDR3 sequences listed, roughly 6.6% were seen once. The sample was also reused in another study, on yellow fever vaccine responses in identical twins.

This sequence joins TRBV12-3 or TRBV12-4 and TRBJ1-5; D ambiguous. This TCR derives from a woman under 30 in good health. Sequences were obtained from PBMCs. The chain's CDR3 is CASAPEGVNQPQHF. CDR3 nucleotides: TGTGCCAGCGCTCCCGAGGGAGTCAATCAGCCCCAGCATTTT.